The TCR beta chain under discussion was sequenced for a study of blood T cell repertoires in COVID-19. Across the study: The United States, Italy and Spain provided the acute and convalescent COVID-19 samples.

In the original processing: How many nucleated cells were present was estimated from reference gene primer amplification. TCRdb's copy holds only in-frame clones and misses some; the assay was immunoSEQ multiplex PCR. Clone size and V and J calls were adopted from that table, with D and trimming inferred from the DNA. The sample gives about 250,000 clones, approximately 90% of which show up once; about 3% is in the top ten. In terms of age and location, participants ranged from roughly 18 to 90 years and lived in about 25 US areas. The V gene's germline CDR1 is KGHDR and CDR2 SFDVKD. After removal of 3 bases from V and 0 bases from J, the junction contained 5 bases not matched to a gene. CDR3 length: 17 amino acids.

The receptor was isolated from a woman between 45 and 65 years old who had recovered from COVID-19. The gene calls are TRBV24-1 and TRBJ2-1, with 9 bases identical to TRBD2. The sequenced sample was PBMCs or T cells enriched from blood (not recorded which). CDR3 nucleotide sequence: TGTGCCACCAGTGATGTCAATAGCGGGAGCTCCTACAATGAGCAGTTCTTC. Translated, it gives CATSDVNSGSSYNEQFF.